This T cell receptor (beta chain) was identified during a study of blood T cells in healthy people across ages. To note about this clonotype: As yet, its antigen is unknown.

A minimum of 5 micrograms of total RNA was extracted per sample. General study results and limits: Across the age range, TCR beta diversity per million T cells fell in a roughly linear way.

With 1 base clipped from V and 4 bases from J, the junction kept 5 bases outside the gene matches. In germline, CDR1 is SGHTA, CDR2 FQGNSA. This CDR3 is 15 amino acids long. A second about 7 to 11 cycle PCR used barcoded and J-beta primers. TCRdb independently ran MiXCR on the 5' RACE reads; one entry per CDR3 protein. The sample has approximately 800,000 distinct CDR3 sequences, 55% to 65% seen once. The J gene is TRBJ2-3, the V gene TRBV7-2; 7 nucleotides line up with TRBD2. This receptor was taken from a man in his thirties or forties in good health. The specimen sequenced was blood. CDR3 sequence reads: CASSLDGGRADTQYF. The CDR3 coding sequence is TGTGCCAGCAGCTTAGATGGGGGGAGGGCAGATACGCAGTATTTT.